These T cell receptor beta chains were read from a single sample in a study of shared clonotypes between healthy human individuals. Produced via immunoSEQ multiplex PCR; TCRdb's table is partial and in-frame only. The table has about 1.5 million clones, approximately 98% seen once. Material: naive CD4+ T cells sorted from blood. These receptor sequences come from a man aged 25 to 40 in good health. Both conserved end residues are part of each CDR3. Fields, in order: D gene, V gene, J gene, clone size, CDR3 protein, CDR3 DNA. A D gene is named only where the DNA matches it firmly. Only some rows state a clone size, as once, few, many or a class for expanded clones.

>TRBD2|TRBV4-1|TRBJ2-2|-
CASSAGLAGNTGELFF
TGCGCCAGCAGCGCAGGGCTAGCGGGAAACACCGGGGAGCTGTTTTTT
>TRBD1|TRBV27|TRBJ2-1|-
CASSFIPPGTGKNEQFF
TGTGCCAGCAGTTTCATTCCTCCCGGGACAGGGAAAAATGAGCAGTTCTTC
>-|TRBV28|TRBJ2-2|-
CASSTLANTGELFF
TGTGCCAGCAGTACACTAGCGAACACCGGGGAGCTGTTTTTT
>TRBD2|TRBV5-4|TRBJ2-1|-
CASSQKREGNEQFF
TGTGCCAGCAGCCAAAAGCGGGAGGGCAATGAGCAGTTCTTC
>-|TRBV5-1|TRBJ2-6|-
CATGQGLSSGANVLTF
TGCGCCACCGGGCAGGGTTTAAGCTCTGGGGCCAACGTCCTGACTTTC
>-|TRBV7-3|TRBJ2-2|-
CASSLKGFGTRNTGELFF
TGTGCCAGCAGCTTAAAAGGATTTGGCACCAGGAACACCGGGGAGCTGTTTTTT
>TRBD1|TRBV5-1|TRBJ2-7|-
CASSLVGQGAYEQYF
TGCGCCAGCAGCTTGGTAGGACAGGGGGCCTACGAGCAGTACTTC
>-|TRBV5-1|TRBJ2-7|-
CASSFVQFLPYEQYF
TGCGCCAGCAGCTTTGTCCAGTTCCTCCCCTACGAGCAGTACTTC
>TRBD2|TRBV9|TRBJ2-1|-
CASSITSGPYNEQFF
TGTGCCAGCAGCATCACTAGCGGGCCTTACAATGAGCAGTTCTTC
>-|TRBV18|TRBJ2-7|-
CASSPQAGFYEQYF
TGTGCCAGCTCACCACAAGCAGGGTTCTACGAGCAGTACTTC
>-|TRBV19|TRBJ2-7|-
CASSHPNGDEQYF
TGTGCCAGTAGTCACCCTAATGGGGATGAGCAGTACTTC
>-|TRBV7-2|TRBJ2-7|-
CASSLDGSLDEQYF
TGTGCCAGCAGCTTGGACGGGAGCCTAGACGAGCAGTACTTC
>TRBD1|TRBV27|TRBJ2-7|-
CASSSLGQGRYEQYF
TGTGCCAGCAGTTCCTTAGGACAGGGCCGCTACGAGCAGTACTTC
>TRBD1|TRBV7-9|TRBJ2-5|-
CASSSGQGALETQYF
TGTGCCAGCAGCTCGGGACAGGGGGCATTAGAGACCCAGTACTTC
>-|TRBV11-2|TRBJ1-5|-
CASSLSGTGPGPQHF
TGTGCCAGCAGCTTATCGGGGACTGGCCCGGGTCCCCAGCATTTT
>-|TRBV29-1|TRBJ2-1|-
CSVESGGQFF
TGCAGCGTTGAAAGTGGTGGGCAGTTCTTC
>-|TRBV30|TRBJ1-1|-
CAWHSTGNTEAFF
TGTGCCTGGCACTCGACAGGGAACACTGAAGCTTTCTTT
>TRBD1|TRBV18|TRBJ2-7|-
CASSPGQGAYEQYF
TGTGCCAGCTCACCCGGACAGGGCGCCTACGAGCAGTACTTC
>TRBD1|TRBV5-5|TRBJ2-2|once
CASSPWTGRSGELFF
TGTGCCAGCAGCCCCTGGACAGGGAGAAGCGGGGAGCTGTTTTTT
>-|TRBV7-9|TRBJ2-1|-
CASSPKTKQFF
TGTGCCAGCAGCCCCAAGACGAAGCAGTTCTTC
>-|TRBV9|TRBJ2-3|-
CASSVALFEGADTQYF
TGTGCCAGCAGCGTAGCACTCTTTGAGGGGGCAGATACGCAGTATTTT
>TRBD2|TRBV6-1|TRBJ2-7|once
CASSGKTSGSYEQYF
TGTGCCAGCAGTGGAAAGACTAGCGGATCCTACGAGCAGTACTTC
>-|TRBV7-6|TRBJ1-5|once
CARYLWGGGRANQPQHF
TGTGCCAGGTACCTTTGGGGAGGGGGGAGAGCCAATCAGCCCCAGCATTTT
>-|TRBV4-2|TRBJ2-7|-
CASSPRDGSYEQYF
TGTGCCAGCAGCCCGCGGGACGGCTCCTACGAGCAGTACTTC
>-|TRBV19|TRBJ2-6|-
CASGSTGANVLTF
TGTGCCAGTGGCTCAACTGGGGCCAACGTCCTGACTTTC